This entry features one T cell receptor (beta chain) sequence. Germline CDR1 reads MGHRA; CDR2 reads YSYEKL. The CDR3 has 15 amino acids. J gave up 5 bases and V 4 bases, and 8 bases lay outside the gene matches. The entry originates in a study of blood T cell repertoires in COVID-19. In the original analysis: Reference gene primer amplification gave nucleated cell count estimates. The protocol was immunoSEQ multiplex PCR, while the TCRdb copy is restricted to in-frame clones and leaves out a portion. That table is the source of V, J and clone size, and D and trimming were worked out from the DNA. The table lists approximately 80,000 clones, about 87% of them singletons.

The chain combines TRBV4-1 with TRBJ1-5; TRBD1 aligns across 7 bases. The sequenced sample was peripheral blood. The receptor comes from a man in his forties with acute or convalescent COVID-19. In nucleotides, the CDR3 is TGCGCCAGCAGCCCGGGAGGGGGCGCCGATCAGCCCCAGCATTTT. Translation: CASSPGGGADQPQHF.